This T cell receptor beta chain was sequenced during a study of shared clonotypes between healthy human individuals. On the study more broadly: Three CD4 naive, three CD4 memory, two CD8 naive and one CD8 memory plate were used per donor. The study, taken as a whole, reports: Naive subsets typically showed greater estimated richness than memory subsets.

The CDR3 loop spans 15 amino acids. The V gene's germline CDR1 is SGHNT and CDR2 YYREEE (reference sequence). V shed 5 bases, J shed 3 bases, and the junction held 8 bases outside the gene matches. Authors' methods: ImmunoSEQ only sent back junction sequences with no quality scores, so filtering was done differently. The data were produced by immunoSEQ multiplex PCR, yet TCRdb's version contains in-frame clones alone and is incomplete. The V and J calls and clone size are taken from that table; D and trimming were inferred from the DNA. The sample shows over a million clones, approximately 68% of them seen only once. Remarks on this clone: Antigen: not known.

Participating donors were healthy, HIV-negative adults free of recent acute infections or vaccinations. The clonotype comes from a man between 18 and 35 years old in good health. The material sequenced was memory CD4+ T cells sorted from blood. Subset indicated: CD45RA-negative fraction. The chain recombines TRBV5-4 with TRBJ2-5, with TRBD2 identical over 9 bases. The CDR3 loop is CASSSGTSPKETQYF. In nucleotides, the CDR3 is TGTGCCAGCAGTTCAGGGACTAGCCCGAAAGAGACCCAGTACTTC.